This passage covers 7 T cell receptor beta chains from one sample sequenced in a study of blood T cells in healthy people across ages. Alongside a J-beta primer mix, a sample-barcoded 5' primer served in a second PCR lasting about 7 to 12 cycles. TCRdb used MiXCR to reprocess the 5' RACE reads, holding one entry per CDR3 protein. The table has roughly 1.5 million distinct CDR3 sequences, about 42% seen once. Sequences were obtained from blood. Receptor source: a woman younger than 30 in good health.

The chain is built from TRBV12-3 or TRBV12-4 and TRBJ2-7, with a weak D call TRBD1 (5 bases). CDR3 length: 15 amino acids. Trimming removed 7 bases at V and 7 bases at J, with 23 bases between. The CDR3 is CASNIGDEVYNEQYF. CDR3 nucleotide sequence: TGTGCCAGCAATATAGGGGATGAGGTCTACAATGAGCAGTACTTC.

This clonotype showed up many times. This chain uses TRBV20-1 with TRBJ2-7; no reliable D call. Trimming took off 3 bases at V and 3 bases at J, with 12 bases between the two ends. This CDR3 region has 13 residues. The V gene's germline CDR1 is DFQATT and CDR2 SNEGSKA (reference sequence). In DNA, the CDR3 is TGCAGTGCTAGGGGTCCTGCGGACTACGAGCAGTACTTC. It is translated as CSARGPADYEQYF.

This sequence joins TRBV6-2 or TRBV6-3 and TRBJ2-1; 9 nucleotides agree with TRBD2. The V and J ends lost 2 bases and 8 bases, in that order; junction bases with no gene match: 7. The V gene's germline CDR1 is MNHEY and CDR2 SVGEGT. The length of the CDR3 is 15 residues. CDR3 sequence reads: CASSYRGRAEDEQFF. The CDR3 region has the DNA TGTGCCAGCAGTTACCGCGGGAGGGCCGAGGATGAGCAGTTCTTC.

This clonotype has only a few counts. The genes are TRBV29-1 and TRBJ2-3; 16 bases map to TRBD2. V dropped 6 bases and J dropped 5; count of bases not matched to a gene: 5. The CDR3 has 15 residues. Germline V gives CDR1 SQVTM, CDR2 ANQGSEA. The CDR3 spells CSVAGTSGRVDTQYF. The DNA of the CDR3 is TGCAGCGTCGCCGGGACTAGCGGGAGGGTAGATACGCAGTATTTT.

This clonotype is a singleton in its sample. J is TRBJ1-4 and V is TRBV5-1, with a weak D call TRBD1 (5 bases). V gave up 7 bases and J gave up 6 bases, with 16 bases separating them. CDR1 SGHRS and CDR2 YFSETQ come from the germline V gene. The CDR3 is 14 residues long. The CDR3 region is CASSIGGSYEKLFF. Written as DNA, the CDR3 is TGCGCCAGCTCGATCGGGGGATCGTATGAAAAACTGTTTTTT.

The chain is built from TRBV18 and TRBJ1-2, with D possibly matching TRBD1 (6 bases). V gave up 0 bases and J gave up 4 bases, with 15 bases separating them. This CDR3 is 16 amino acids long. Per the germline V gene, CDR1 is KGHSH and CDR2 is LQKENI. The CDR3 DNA reads TGTGCCAGCTCACCACCGCTCCCTGGGGGCATCTATGGCTACACCTTC. This encodes CASSPPLPGGIYGYTF.

This clonotype was detected a few times. The rearrangement uses TRBV10-3 and TRBJ2-1; D ambiguous. V was cut by 5 bases and J by 4 bases, with 9 bases left in between. Germline loops: CDR1 ENHRY, CDR2 SYGVKD. This CDR3 has 13 residues. CDR3 in DNA: TGTGCCATCAGTTCACATGGTTACAATGAGCAGTTCTTC. Translation: CAISSHGYNEQFF.